These 13 T cell receptor beta chains share one sample of origin, sequenced in a study of molecular identifiers for immune sequencing clone quantification. TCRdb redid the calling of the PCR reads with MiXCR, one entry per CDR3 protein. In the table there are around 460,000 distinct CDR3 sequences, over 20% of which are singletons. The sample taken for sequencing was naive CD8+ T cells from blood, with Jurkat cell RNA spiked in. Regarding subset: FACS-sorted CD8+CD4-CCR7+CD45RA+ naive T cells. The receptors stem from a human donor in good health. Some libraries in this study had Jurkat cell RNA spiked in.

This clonotype has only a few counts. The chain links TRBV4-3 to TRBJ2-7; D is undetermined. V was pared by 0 bases and J by 2 bases, with 11 bases between. CDR3 length: 15 amino acids. Germline loops: CDR1 LGHNA, CDR2 YSLEER. CDR3 bases: TGCGCCAGCAGCCAAGACCGAAAAGGGCCCTACGAGCAGTACTTC. This encodes CASSQDRKGPYEQYF.

This clonotype was detected many times. The chain recombines TRBV7-9 with TRBJ2-7; D possibly corresponds to TRBD1 (6 bases). The ends were cut back, 5 bases at V and 0 bases at J, with 11 bases in the middle. The length of the CDR3 is 14 residues. Per germline, CDR1 SEHNR and CDR2 FQNEAQ (reference sequence). The CDR3 spells CASSPGHRSYEQYF. The CDR3 DNA reads as TGTGCCAGCAGCCCGGGACACCGCTCCTACGAGCAGTACTTC.

In regard to this clonotype: It may be a read error: a sequence one base away is much more abundant. The J gene is TRBJ2-3, the V gene TRBV11-1; TRBD2 matches at 7 bases. Losses at the gene ends were 5 bases for V and 4 bases for J; bases not matched to a gene: 3. Per germline, CDR1 SGHAT and CDR2 FQDESV (reference sequence). The CDR3 extends over 13 amino acids. CDR3 in amino acids: CASSTGLPDTQYF. In DNA form, the CDR3 reads TGTGCCAGCAGCACGGGACTACCAGATACGCAGTATTTT.

This clonotype was detected ten times or more. An end of the junction does not agree with germline; a read error may underlie this. CDR3 protein: CASSQMRDRNIWF. Written as DNA, the CDR3 is TGCGCCAGCAGCCAAATGAGGGACAGGAATATTTGGTTT. The gene calls are TRBV4-3 and TRBJ1-1, with TRBD1 matching 8 bases. The CDR3 runs 13 residues. Germline assignment: CDR1 LGHNA and CDR2 YSLEER.

V gene TRBV5-6 combines with J gene TRBJ2-3; D is possibly TRBD1 or TRBD2 (7 bases each). V dropped 4 bases and J dropped 5 bases, with 23 bases sitting between them. This CDR3 has 17 residues. The germline V gene encodes CDR1 SGHDT and CDR2 YYEEEE. DNA for the CDR3: TGTGCCAGCAGCCGATCTTTGGGAGGGGGCCCCGGAGATACGCAGTATTTT. This translates into CASSRSLGGGPGDTQYF.

The chain carries TRBV29-1 and TRBJ2-7; 11 nucleotides align to TRBD1. CDR1 is SQVTM, CDR2 ANQGSEA, per germline. The ends lost 1 base at V and 4 bases at J; junction bases unmatched: 12. The CDR3 sequence is 17 residues long. CDR3 in amino acids: CSVEGVGGTGGEYEQYF. CDR3 nucleotide sequence: TGCAGCGTTGAAGGGGTAGGAGGGACAGGGGGTGAATACGAGCAGTACTTC.

This clonotype was recorded a few times. The chain combines TRBV19 with TRBJ2-3, with D possibly being TRBD2 (6 bases). V gave up 6 bases and J gave up 2 bases, with 21 bases separating them. The CDR3 spans 17 residues. The germline CDR1 and CDR2 sequences are LNHDA and SQIVND (reference sequence). This CDR3 is CASSPLGGRGLTDTQYF. The CDR3 DNA follows: TGTGCCAGTAGCCCTTTGGGGGGTCGGGGCCTCACAGATACGCAGTATTTT.

A remark on this clonotype: A much bigger clone sits one base away, suggesting this may be a read error. The chain employs TRBV6-2 or TRBV6-3 and TRBJ2-3; possible D gene TRBD2, 5 bases. V lost 2 bases to trimming and J lost 3 bases, with 15 bases between them. Germline CDR1 is MNHEY and CDR2 is SVGEGT. The CDR3 runs 16 residues. Here the CDR3 reads CASSYPRGFVTDTQYF. The CDR3 coding sequence is TGTGCCAGCAGTTACCCACGGGGTTTTGTTACAGATACGCAGTATTTT.

Comment on this clonotype: This clone may be a read error of a much larger clone one base away. CDR3 bases: TGTGCCAGCAGTTGCTCGATATCGGGCACTGAAGCTTTCTTT. It specifies CASSCSISGTEAFF. The chain combines TRBV6-5 with TRBJ1-1, with D hard to call. Germline-derived CDR1 and CDR2 are MNHEY and SVGAGI. The CDR3 length is 14 residues. V dropped 4 bases and J dropped 4 bases, with 13 bases sitting between them.

The V call is TRBV19, the J call TRBJ1-6, with D unresolved. CDR3 length: 15 amino acids. The germline CDR1 and CDR2 sequences are LNHDA and SQIVND (reference sequence). V was cut by 2 bases and J by 7 bases, with 12 bases left in between. CDR3 in amino acids: CASSIIGVRNSPLHF. Written as DNA, the CDR3 is TGTGCCAGTAGTATAATCGGGGTACGGAATTCACCCCTCCACTTT.

This clonotype was observed at least ten times. The V and J genes are TRBV19 and TRBJ2-6; no clear D. The CDR3 runs to 20 residues. The ends were cut back, 0 bases at V and 0 bases at J, with 18 bases in the middle. The germline gives CDR1 LNHDA, CDR2 SQIVND (reference sequence). The CDR3 here is CASSIDRSIVSDSGANVLTF. In nucleotides, the CDR3 is TGTGCCAGTAGTATAGATAGGTCCATCGTCTCAGACTCTGGGGCCAACGTCCTGACTTTC.

This clonotype was found a few times. The chain is built from TRBV9 and TRBJ2-2; weak D call: TRBD2 (6 bases). V shed 6 bases and J shed 1 base, with 13 bases lying between them. The CDR3 is made up of 15 amino acids. The germline V gene encodes CDR1 SGDLS and CDR2 YYNGEE. Here the CDR3 reads CASTPGDLNTGELFF. CDR3 sequence (DNA): TGTGCCAGCACCCCGGGGGACCTGAACACCGGGGAGCTGTTTTTT.

This chain uses TRBV7-9 with TRBJ2-1; D is perhaps TRBD1 (6 bases). Germline loops: CDR1 SEHNR, CDR2 FQNEAQ (reference sequence). V was clipped by 5 bases and J by 8 bases, with 22 bases between them. The CDR3 length is 16 residues. CDR3 DNA: TGTGCCAGCAGCCCTGAGGACAGTAGGGGGTACGATGAGCAGTTCTTC. Translation gives CASSPEDSRGYDEQFF.